Described below is a single T cell receptor (beta chain) sequence and its context. Sequencing was performed with immunoSEQ multiplex PCR; in TCRdb, only in-frame clones are kept and a portion is missing. The table shows 250,000 to 300,000 clones, with over 85% occurring only once. The CDR3 spans 16 residues. Germline V gives CDR1 DFQATT, CDR2 SNEGSKA (reference sequence). V lost 3 bases and J 0 bases, leaving 12 bases between the germline ends. The data are from a study of blood T cell repertoires in COVID-19. The clonotype was recovered from a woman aged 55-75 years who had recovered from COVID-19. The sequenced sample was PBMCs or T cells enriched from blood (not recorded which). J is TRBJ2-6 and V is TRBV20-1; perhaps TRBD1 as D (6 bases). The CDR3 DNA reads as TGCAGTGCTAGTGGACAGACCCACTCTGGGGCCAACGTCCTGACTTTC. Amino acids: CSASGQTHSGANVLTF.